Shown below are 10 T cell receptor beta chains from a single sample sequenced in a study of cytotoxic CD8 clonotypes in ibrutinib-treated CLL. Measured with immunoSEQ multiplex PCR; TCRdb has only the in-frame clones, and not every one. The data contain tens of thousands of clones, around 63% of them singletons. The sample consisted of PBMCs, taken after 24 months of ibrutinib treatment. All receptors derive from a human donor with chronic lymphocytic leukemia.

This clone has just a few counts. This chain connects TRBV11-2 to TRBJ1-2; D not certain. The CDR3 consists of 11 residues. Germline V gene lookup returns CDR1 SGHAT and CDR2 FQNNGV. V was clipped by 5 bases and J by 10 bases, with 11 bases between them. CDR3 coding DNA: TGTGCCAGCAGCCTCGGACGGGACTACACCTTC. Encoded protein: CASSLGRDYTF.

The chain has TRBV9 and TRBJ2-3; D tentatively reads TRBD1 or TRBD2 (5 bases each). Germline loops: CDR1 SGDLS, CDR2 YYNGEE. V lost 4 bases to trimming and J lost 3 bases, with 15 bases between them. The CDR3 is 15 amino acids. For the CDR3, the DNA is TGTGCCAGCAGCTTGGGGTCCTGGGGGACAGATACGCAGTATTTT. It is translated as CASSLGSWGTDTQYF.

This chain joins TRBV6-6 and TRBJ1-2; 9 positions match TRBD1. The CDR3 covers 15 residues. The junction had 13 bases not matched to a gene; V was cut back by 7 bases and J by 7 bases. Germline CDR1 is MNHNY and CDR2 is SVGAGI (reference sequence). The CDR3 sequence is CASNFDRDRALGYTF. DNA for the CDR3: TGTGCCAGCAATTTTGACCGGGACAGGGCCCTTGGCTACACCTTC.

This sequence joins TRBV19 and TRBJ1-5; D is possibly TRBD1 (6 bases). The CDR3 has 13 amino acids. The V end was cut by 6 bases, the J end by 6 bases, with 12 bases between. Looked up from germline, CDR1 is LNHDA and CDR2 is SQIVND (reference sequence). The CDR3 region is CASSNRAGQPQHF. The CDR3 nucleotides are TGTGCCAGTAGCAACAGGGCGGGTCAGCCCCAGCATTTT.

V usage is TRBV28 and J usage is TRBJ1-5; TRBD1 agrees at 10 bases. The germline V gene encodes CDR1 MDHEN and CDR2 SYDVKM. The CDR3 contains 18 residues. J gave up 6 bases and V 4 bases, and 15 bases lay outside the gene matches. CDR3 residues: CASSSLGTGDGVSQPQHF. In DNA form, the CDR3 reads TGTGCCAGCAGTTCATTGGGGACAGGGGATGGGGTTAGTCAGCCCCAGCATTTT.

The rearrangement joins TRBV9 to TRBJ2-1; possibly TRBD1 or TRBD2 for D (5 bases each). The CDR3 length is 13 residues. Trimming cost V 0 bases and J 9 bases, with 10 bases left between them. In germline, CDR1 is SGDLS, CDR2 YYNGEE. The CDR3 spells CASSVVLRGEQFF. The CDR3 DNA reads TGTGCCAGCAGCGTAGTGTTGAGGGGTGAGCAGTTCTTC.

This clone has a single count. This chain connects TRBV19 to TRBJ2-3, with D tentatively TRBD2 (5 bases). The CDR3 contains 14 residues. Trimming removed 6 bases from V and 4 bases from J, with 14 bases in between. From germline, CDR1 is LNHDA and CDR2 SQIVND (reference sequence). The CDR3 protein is CASSVPRGPDTQYF. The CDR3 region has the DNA TGTGCCAGTAGCGTGCCCCGGGGTCCAGATACGCAGTATTTT.

CDR3 sequence reads: CASSPQGRSEQYF. CDR3 in DNA: TGTGCCAGCAGCCCACAGGGGCGGTCCGAGCAGTACTTC. The V call is TRBV11-3, the J call TRBJ2-7; 7 positions match TRBD1. Germline trimming cut 5 bases from V and 6 bases from J; bases unmatched to any gene: 7. The CDR3 loop spans 13 amino acids. The germline V gene has CDR1 SGHNT and CDR2 YENEEA.

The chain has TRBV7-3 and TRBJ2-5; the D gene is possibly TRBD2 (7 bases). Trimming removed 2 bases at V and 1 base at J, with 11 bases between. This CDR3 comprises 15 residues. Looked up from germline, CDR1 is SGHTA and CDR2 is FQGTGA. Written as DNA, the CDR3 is TGTGCCAGCAGCTTAGCTGGGGGGGCCCAAGAGACCCAGTACTTC. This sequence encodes CASSLAGGAQETQYF.

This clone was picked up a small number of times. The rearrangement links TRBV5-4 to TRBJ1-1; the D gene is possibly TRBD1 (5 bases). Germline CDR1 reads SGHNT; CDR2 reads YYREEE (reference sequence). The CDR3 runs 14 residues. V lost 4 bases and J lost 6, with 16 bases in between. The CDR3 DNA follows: TGTGCCAGCAGCCGCAGACAAGGGGCGGCTGAAGCTTTCTTT. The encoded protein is CASSRRQGAAEAFF.